Listed below are T cell receptor beta chains from one sample, sequenced in a study of T-cell memory formation after mild COVID-19. From the 5' RACE reads, TCRdb called clonotypes with MiXCR, one entry per CDR3 protein. The sample consists of more than 250,000 distinct CDR3 sequences, more than 15% of them appearing once. The sample comprised PBMCs or a T cell subset sorted from them (not recorded which). These receptors were collected from a man between 18 and 29 years old who had mild COVID-19 (a few samples of this study predate the infection). Cell type and time point are not known. Each CDR3 is given with its conserved first and last residue.

j_gene: TRBJ2-1
v_gene: TRBV5-1
CDR3aa: CASSAGPGLVNEQFF

j_gene: TRBJ2-5
v_gene: TRBV5-1
CDR3aa: CASSLDPGGGGTQYF

j_gene: TRBJ2-7
v_gene: TRBV5-1
CDR3aa: CASSLKGRGAGYEQYF

j_gene: TRBJ2-2
v_gene: TRBV4-1
CDR3aa: CASSPIGGRNTGELFF

j_gene: TRBJ1-6
v_gene: TRBV7-9
CDR3aa: CASSLGGSPLHF

j_gene: TRBJ1-1
v_gene: TRBV30
CDR3aa: CASGRGRTEAFF

j_gene: TRBJ2-1
v_gene: TRBV7-9
CDR3aa: CASSVGTSAGSSYNEQFF

j_gene: TRBJ2-5
v_gene: TRBV10-3
CDR3aa: CAISESFGERTQYF

j_gene: TRBJ2-3
v_gene: TRBV12-3/TRBV12-4
CDR3aa: CASIKLRTGATDTQYF

j_gene: TRBJ2-1
v_gene: TRBV29-1
CDR3aa: CSVGPAPGTSYNEQFF

j_gene: TRBJ1-1
v_gene: TRBV6-5
CDR3aa: CASSVPGQANTEAFF

j_gene: TRBJ1-1
v_gene: TRBV20-1
CDR3aa: CSARDGINTEAFF

j_gene: TRBJ1-1
v_gene: TRBV7-3
CDR3aa: CASSIYGGNTEAFF

j_gene: TRBJ1-1
v_gene: TRBV4-2
CDR3aa: CASSSREGRAFF

j_gene: TRBJ2-2
v_gene: TRBV7-6
CDR3aa: CASSLRGTANTGELFF

j_gene: TRBJ1-6
v_gene: TRBV4-1
CDR3aa: CASSQAGLNNSPLHF

j_gene: TRBJ1-1
v_gene: TRBV5-5
CDR3aa: CASSLEKAEAFF

j_gene: TRBJ2-3
v_gene: TRBV6-5
CDR3aa: CASSNPGGPADTQYF

j_gene: TRBJ2-3
v_gene: TRBV5-1
CDR3aa: CASSHRVPDTQYF

j_gene: TRBJ2-7
v_gene: TRBV20-1
CDR3aa: CSAKGQNRYEQYF

j_gene: TRBJ2-1
v_gene: TRBV13
CDR3aa: CATATAGPVNEQFF

j_gene: TRBJ2-2
v_gene: TRBV5-5
CDR3aa: CASSPGTSETGELFF

j_gene: TRBJ2-3
v_gene: TRBV20-1
CDR3aa: CSVARAGNTQYF

j_gene: TRBJ2-1
v_gene: TRBV12-3/TRBV12-4
CDR3aa: CASSFMGLGEQFF

j_gene: TRBJ1-6
v_gene: TRBV18
CDR3aa: CASSPSVLTNSPLHF

j_gene: TRBJ2-5
v_gene: TRBV6-2/TRBV6-3
CDR3aa: CASLDRGRVETQYF

j_gene: TRBJ1-5
v_gene: TRBV12-3/TRBV12-4
CDR3aa: CASRAGHTSPAQHF

j_gene: TRBJ2-3
v_gene: TRBV18
CDR3aa: CASSPTDTQYF

j_gene: TRBJ1-2
v_gene: TRBV7-7
CDR3aa: CASSLDPGYTF

j_gene: TRBJ1-5
v_gene: TRBV6-2/TRBV6-3
CDR3aa: CASSDSFVQPQHF

j_gene: TRBJ2-1
v_gene: TRBV20-1
CDR3aa: CSAVTGSSYNEQFF

j_gene: TRBJ2-2
v_gene: TRBV10-3
CDR3aa: CATLGAGPGELFF

j_gene: TRBJ2-5
v_gene: TRBV5-1
CDR3aa: CASSLAWGRGIYQETQYF

j_gene: TRBJ2-3
v_gene: TRBV7-2
CDR3aa: CASRSRIAGTDTQYF

j_gene: TRBJ2-3
v_gene: TRBV7-2
CDR3aa: CASSQRPVSDTQYF

j_gene: TRBJ2-1
v_gene: TRBV29-1
CDR3aa: CSVRSPGDSSYNEQFF

j_gene: TRBJ2-5
v_gene: TRBV12-3/TRBV12-4
CDR3aa: CASSLKGRETQYF

j_gene: TRBJ1-1
v_gene: TRBV29-1
CDR3aa: CSAREMNTEAFF

j_gene: TRBJ2-7
v_gene: TRBV20-1
CDR3aa: CSARLRGPEYF

j_gene: TRBJ2-2
v_gene: TRBV7-9
CDR3aa: CASSLALGAGTGELFF

j_gene: TRBJ1-1
v_gene: TRBV15
CDR3aa: CATRIDRNTEAFF

j_gene: TRBJ2-4
v_gene: TRBV2
CDR3aa: CASSEGTGVKNIQYF

j_gene: TRBJ2-1
v_gene: TRBV9
CDR3aa: CASSVDRQGGYNEQFF

j_gene: TRBJ2-1
v_gene: TRBV29-1
CDR3aa: CSVERTGEVNEQFF

j_gene: TRBJ2-7
v_gene: TRBV7-6
CDR3aa: CASSLVGSEVYF

j_gene: TRBJ1-6
v_gene: TRBV9
CDR3aa: CASSPSKGQGWGNSPLHF

j_gene: TRBJ1-3
v_gene: TRBV10-3
CDR3aa: CAISGQPSSGNTIYF

j_gene: TRBJ1-2
v_gene: TRBV5-1
CDR3aa: CASSLPGQDYGYTF

j_gene: TRBJ2-7
v_gene: TRBV7-9
CDR3aa: CASSPGGRGLYEQYF

j_gene: TRBJ2-3
v_gene: TRBV7-8
CDR3aa: CASSYRGETVEGDTQYF

j_gene: TRBJ1-3
v_gene: TRBV7-6
CDR3aa: CASSLLEHSGNTIYF

j_gene: TRBJ2-1
v_gene: TRBV3-1
CDR3aa: CASSHNQLAREQFF

j_gene: TRBJ2-4
v_gene: TRBV5-6
CDR3aa: CASSPARDVVLNIQYF

j_gene: TRBJ2-2
v_gene: TRBV12-3/TRBV12-4
CDR3aa: CASRVRRGGLSWGTGELFF

j_gene: TRBJ2-2
v_gene: TRBV20-1
CDR3aa: CSVSKGGNTGELFF